The 9 T cell receptor beta chains reported below all come from one sample, sequenced in a study of memory CD4+ T cells and cytomegalovirus serostatus (dated by TCRdb to the late 2010s). Single viable CD3+CD4+CD8-CD45RO+ cells were sorted as memory CD4+ T cells on a FACSAria II. The library was made by the immunoSEQ multiplex PCR assay. The source is immuneACCESS, and TCRdb retained only in-frame sequences with V and J called. Part of the clones is not carried over; for the studies checked, unresolved V genes explain less than half of this, and the remainder is unexplained. The sample profile shows some 87,000 clones; over 70% of them were found once. The ten largest clones add up to 3.6% of the sample. The sample consisted of memory CD4+ T cells from blood. Receptors were obtained from an adult in good health and CMV-seropositive.

This chain joins TRBV7-2 and TRBJ2-7; D is perhaps TRBD1 (6 bases). Per the germline V gene, CDR1 is SGHTA and CDR2 is FQGNSA. V was cut by 3 bases and J by 7 bases, with 13 bases left in between. This CDR3 comprises 13 residues. CDR3 sequence (DNA): TGTGCCAGCAGCTTGGGGGCCCTCCGGGAGCAGTACTTC. This codes for CASSLGALREQYF.

The chain uses TRBV5-4 and TRBJ1-1; D may be TRBD1 (5 bases). The germline V and J ends were trimmed by 3 bases and 0 bases, with 12 bases remaining between them. The CDR3 loop spans 15 amino acids. Germline CDR1 and CDR2: SGHNT and YYREEE (reference sequence). CDR3 nucleotide sequence: TGTGCCAGCAGCTCACCCCGACAGATGAACACTGAAGCTTTCTTT. Encoded protein: CASSSPRQMNTEAFF.

The CDR3 sequence: CSVARGGVDTEAFF. CDR3 sequence (DNA): TGCAGCGTTGCCAGGGGTGGTGTCGACACTGAAGCTTTCTTT. The V gene is TRBV29-1, the J gene TRBJ1-1; possibly TRBD1 for D (6 bases). Germline V gives CDR1 SQVTM, CDR2 ANQGSEA. V shed 4 bases and J shed 3 bases, with 15 bases lying between them. This CDR3 spans 14 amino acids.

J is TRBJ1-3 and V is TRBV29-1; tentative D call: TRBD1 (5 bases). The CDR3 runs 13 residues. The V gene's germline CDR1 is SQVTM and CDR2 ANQGSEA. Trimming removed 6 bases at V and 4 bases at J, with 13 bases between. The DNA for the CDR3 is TGCAGCGTAAAACAGGATTCCGGAAACACCATATATTTT. This gives the protein CSVKQDSGNTIYF.

The chain uses TRBV6-5 and TRBJ1-2, with 8 bases fitting TRBD1. V lost 5 bases to trimming and J lost 3 bases; unmatched junction nucleotides: 5. This CDR3 region has 14 residues. Germline V gene lookup returns CDR1 MNHEY and CDR2 SVGAGI. The CDR3 spells CASSPTGADYGYTF. CDR3 DNA: TGTGCCAGCAGTCCGACAGGGGCGGACTATGGCTACACCTTC.

This clone turned up a few times. This chain connects TRBV6-6 to TRBJ2-1, with 9 bases lining up with TRBD2. V was pared by 4 bases and J by 4 bases, with 8 bases of the junction left unmatched. The CDR3 has 16 amino acids. Germline V gene sequence: CDR1 MNHNY, CDR2 SVGAGI (reference sequence). CDR3 region: CASSSSLAGYYNEQFF. The CDR3 DNA sequence: TGTGCCAGCAGTTCATCGCTAGCGGGATATTACAATGAGCAGTTCTTC.

This chain's CDR3 is CASSPLGLENTGELFF. CDR3 DNA sequence: TGTGCCAGCAGCCCCTTGGGGTTGGAGAACACCGGGGAGCTGTTTTTT. The rearrangement uses TRBV7-3 and TRBJ2-2; D call uncertain. V lost 5 bases to trimming and J lost 1 base, with 14 bases between them. This CDR3 contains 16 residues. Germline V gene data show CDR1 as SGHTA and CDR2 as FQGTGA.

J is TRBJ2-3 and V is TRBV28, with 7 bases fitting TRBD1. After removal of 7 bases from V and 1 base from J, the junction contained 5 bases not matched to a gene. Germline assignment: CDR1 MDHEN and CDR2 SYDVKM. CDR3 size: 14 residues. The CDR3 sequence is CASTNGQGTDTQYF. The CDR3 nucleotides read TGTGCCAGCACCAACGGACAGGGCACAGATACGCAGTATTTT.

The chain has TRBV14 and TRBJ2-7; 9 bases are a match to TRBD1. Germline assignment: CDR1 SGHDN and CDR2 FVKESK. The CDR3 consists of 14 residues. The V gene end was trimmed by 4 bases and the J gene end by 2 bases; junction bases not matched to a gene: 3. CDR3 sequence reads: CASSPRTGAYEQYF. The CDR3 coding sequence is TGTGCCAGCAGCCCTAGGACAGGGGCCTACGAGCAGTACTTC. Full variable domain (outside the CDR3, taken from reference TRBV14 and TRBJ2-7): EAGVTQFPSHSVIEKGQTVTLRCDPISGHDNLYWYRRVMGKEIKFLLHFVKESKQDESGMPNNRFLAERTGGTYSTLKVQPAELEDSGVYFCASSPRTGAYEQYFGPGTRLTVT.